The 11 T cell receptor beta chains below come from one sample, sequenced in a study of blood T cell repertoires in COVID-19 (dated by TCRdb to 2018 to 2020). Library preparation used the immunoSEQ multiplex PCR assay. This is the immuneACCESS table as TCRdb keeps it, with only in-frame sequences that have V and J called. A part of the clones is gone; compared with another copy, unresolved V genes explain less than half, and the rest is unexplained. Within this sample are around 330,000 clones, with roughly 90% of them counted one time only. The ten largest clones add up to roughly 8.9% of the sample. Sequenced material: PBMCs or T cells enriched from blood (not recorded which). The receptors originated from a woman between 35 and 50 years old who had recovered from COVID-19.

This rearrangement joins TRBV7-2 to TRBJ1-2; 8 nucleotides align to TRBD1. Per the germline V gene, CDR1 is SGHTA and CDR2 is FQGNSA. The CDR3 consists of 15 residues. V gave up 4 bases and J gave up 2 bases; unmatched junction bases: 6. The CDR3, as DNA: TGTGCCAGCAGCTCTCCGCGACAGGGGAACTATGGCTACACCTTC. It translates to CASSSPRQGNYGYTF.

Points on this clone: An end of the junction differs from the germline gene, which may be a read error. The chain carries TRBV2 and TRBJ1-2; weak D call: TRBD1 (5 bases). The germline CDR1 and CDR2 sequences are SNHLY and FYNNEI. The CDR3 has 13 amino acids. CDR3 loop: CASTAGPNYGYTF. The CDR3 DNA reads as TGTGCGAGCACGGCAGGGCCTAACTATGGCTACACCTTC.

Details on this clone: Other DNA sequences in the sample encode the same CDR3. This chain joins TRBV4-3 and TRBJ2-7, with TRBD1 matching over 9 bases. This CDR3 comprises 16 residues. Germline values: CDR1 LGHNA, CDR2 YSLEER. V gave up 0 bases and J gave up 2 bases; unmatched junction bases: 5. Here the CDR3 reads CASSQDTGTGTYEQYF. Here the CDR3 DNA reads TGCGCCAGCAGCCAAGATACAGGGACAGGGACCTACGAGCAGTACTTC.

The genes are TRBV7-9 and TRBJ1-4; 8 bases are a match to TRBD1. V shed 5 bases, J shed 4 bases, and the junction held 6 bases outside the gene matches. The CDR3 runs to 15 residues. The germline CDR1 and CDR2 sequences are SEHNR and FQNEAQ (reference sequence). Written as DNA, the CDR3 is TGTGCCAGCAGCCCCGGACAGGGCCATAATGAAAAACTGTTTTTT. Translated: CASSPGQGHNEKLFF.

V gene TRBV15 combines with J gene TRBJ2-3; 7 bases fit TRBD2. Germline-derived CDR1 and CDR2 are LNHNV and YYDKDF (reference sequence). The length of the CDR3 is 16 residues. V dropped 4 bases and J dropped 3; count of bases not matched to a gene: 10. DNA for the CDR3: TGTGCCACCAGCATCTCCCGGAGTAGCGGGACAGATACGCAGTATTTT. Translated, it gives CATSISRSSGTDTQYF.

The rearrangement uses TRBV27 and TRBJ1-1; D not certain. The CDR3 has 15 residues. V was pared by 2 bases and J by 0 bases, with 10 bases between. CDR1 and CDR2 from the germline V gene are MNHEY and SMNVEV (reference sequence). DNA of the CDR3: TGTGCCAGCAGTTTAGGGCGCAGACTGAACACTGAAGCTTTCTTT. Its protein product is CASSLGRRLNTEAFF.

This clone was recorded only once. V gene TRBV1 combines with J gene TRBJ2-5; the table assigns TRBD2, which was not confirmed against the DNA. TRBV1 is an annotated pseudogene. The CDR3 totals 18 residues. CDR3 sequence reads: CTSSQVAPTSGGQETQYF. Written as DNA, the CDR3 is TGCACCAGCAGCCAAGTGGCTCCGACTAGCGGGGGCCAAGAGACCCAGTACTTC.

The chain carries TRBV28 and TRBJ2-3; the match to TRBD2 covers 11 bases. This CDR3 has 15 amino acids. From germline, CDR1 is MDHEN and CDR2 SYDVKM. The V and J ends lost 7 bases and 6 bases, in that order; junction bases with no gene match: 9. The CDR3 is CASNFLAGGRDTQYF. Here the CDR3 DNA reads TGTGCCAGCAACTTCCTAGCGGGGGGTCGGGATACGCAGTATTTT.

CDR3 DNA: TGTGCCAGCAGCTCCCCGGACAGGGGGCCTGAAAAACTGTTTTTT. The encoded protein is CASSSPDRGPEKLFF. The chain couples TRBV9 to TRBJ1-4, with 11 bases that match TRBD1. The V gene's germline CDR1 is SGDLS and CDR2 YYNGEE. The CDR3 has 15 amino acids. The trim removed 4 bases at V and 7 bases at J, leaving 6 bases unmatched.

This clone was seen just once. The chain employs TRBV9 and TRBJ2-1; tentative D call: TRBD1 (6 bases). V was pared by 0 bases and J by 4 bases, with 11 bases between. CDR1 is SGDLS, CDR2 YYNGEE, per germline. This CDR3 spans 15 amino acids. The CDR3, as DNA: TGTGCCAGCAGCGTAGGCCAGGGGCCATACAATGAGCAGTTCTTC. Protein sequence: CASSVGQGPYNEQFF.

This clone was observed a single time. The chain links TRBV10-1 to TRBJ2-7, with D perhaps TRBD1 (5 bases). V shed 3 bases and J shed 4 bases, with 10 bases lying between them. CDR1 is WNHNN and CDR2 is SYGVQD in the germline V gene (reference sequence). The CDR3 is made up of 13 amino acids. CDR3 loop: CASSDEGAYEQYF. In DNA form, the CDR3 reads TGCGCCAGCAGTGATGAAGGGGCATACGAGCAGTACTTC.